This T cell receptor (beta chain) was observed in a study of T cells in tuberculosis. The protocol was immunoSEQ multiplex PCR, while the TCRdb copy is restricted to in-frame clones and leaves out a portion. This repertoire shows 30,000 to 35,000 clones, approximately 90% found once; its top ten account for less than 3%. With respect to this clone: As yet, its antigen is unknown.

The study's findings and limits: Shorter CDR3-alpha in active tuberculosis partly drove smaller distances. Classification accuracy was about 90% (AUROC 0.90) with the GMM-specific repertoire.

The sample's time point: new active TB diagnosis, blood taken before or within 7 days of starting treatment. Each donor contributed 90,000 to 100,000 T cells on average, unsorted. Here the sequenced sample was PBMCs, taken at tuberculosis diagnosis. This TCR was sampled from an adult with tuberculosis.

CDR3 region: CASSESIGQGFSPGELFF. CDR3 bases: TGTGCCAGCAGTGAATCTATTGGACAGGGATTTAGCCCCGGGGAGCTGTTTTTT. The chain couples TRBV25-1 to TRBJ2-2, with TRBD1 matching 8 bases. The CDR3 is 18 amino acids. Per the germline V gene, CDR1 is MGHDK and CDR2 is SYGVNS. The trim removed 1 base at V and 6 bases at J, leaving 13 bases unmatched.